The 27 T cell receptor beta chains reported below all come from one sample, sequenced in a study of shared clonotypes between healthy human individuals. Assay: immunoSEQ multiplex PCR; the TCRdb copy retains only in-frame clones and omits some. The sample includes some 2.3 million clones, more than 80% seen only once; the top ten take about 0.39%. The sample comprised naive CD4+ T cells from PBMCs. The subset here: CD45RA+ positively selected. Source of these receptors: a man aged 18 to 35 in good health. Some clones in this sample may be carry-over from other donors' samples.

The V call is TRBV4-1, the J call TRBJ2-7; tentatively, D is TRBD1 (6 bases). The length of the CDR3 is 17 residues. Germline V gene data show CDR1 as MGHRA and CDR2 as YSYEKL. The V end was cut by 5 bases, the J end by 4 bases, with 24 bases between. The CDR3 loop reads CASSSLGASTGTYEQYF. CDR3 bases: TGCGCCAGCAGCTCCCTGGGGGCCTCCACCGGTACTTACGAGCAGTACTTC.

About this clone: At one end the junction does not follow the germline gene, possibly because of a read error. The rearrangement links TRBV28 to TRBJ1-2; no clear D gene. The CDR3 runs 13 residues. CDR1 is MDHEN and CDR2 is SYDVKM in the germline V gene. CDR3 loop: CASSLRDPRGSTF. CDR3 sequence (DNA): TGTGCCAGCAGTTTAAGAGACCCAAGAGGCTCCACCTTC.

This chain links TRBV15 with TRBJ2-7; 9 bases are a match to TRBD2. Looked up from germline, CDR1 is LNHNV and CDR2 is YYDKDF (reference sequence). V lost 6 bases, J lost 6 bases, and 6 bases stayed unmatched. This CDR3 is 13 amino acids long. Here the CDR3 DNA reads TGTGCCACCAGGAGGGAACTAGCGGGCGAGCAGTACTTC. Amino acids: CATRRELAGEQYF. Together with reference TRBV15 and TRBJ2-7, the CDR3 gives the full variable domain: DAMVIQNPRYQVTQFGKPVTLSCSQTLNHNVMYWYQQKSSQAPKLLFHYYDKDFNNEADTPDNFQSRRPNTSFCFLDIRSPGLGDTAMYLCATRRELAGEQYFGPGTRLTVT.

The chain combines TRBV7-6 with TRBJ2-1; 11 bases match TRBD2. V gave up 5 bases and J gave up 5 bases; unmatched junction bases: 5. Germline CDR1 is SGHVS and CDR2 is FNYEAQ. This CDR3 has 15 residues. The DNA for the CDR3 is TGTGCCAGCAGCACCGGGACTAGCGGTCACAATGAGCAGTTCTTC. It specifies CASSTGTSGHNEQFF.

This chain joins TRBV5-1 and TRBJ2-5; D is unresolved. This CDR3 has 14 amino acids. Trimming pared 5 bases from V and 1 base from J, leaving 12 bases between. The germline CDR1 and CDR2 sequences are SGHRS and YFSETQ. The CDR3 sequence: CASSQRNPQETQYF. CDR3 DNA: TGCGCCAGCAGTCAACGTAACCCCCAAGAGACCCAGTACTTC.

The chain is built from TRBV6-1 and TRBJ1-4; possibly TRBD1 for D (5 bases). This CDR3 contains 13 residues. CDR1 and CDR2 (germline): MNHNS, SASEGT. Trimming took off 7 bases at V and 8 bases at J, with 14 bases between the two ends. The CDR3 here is CASTGQGAEKLFF. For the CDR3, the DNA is TGTGCCAGCACGGGGCAGGGTGCGGAAAAACTGTTTTTT.

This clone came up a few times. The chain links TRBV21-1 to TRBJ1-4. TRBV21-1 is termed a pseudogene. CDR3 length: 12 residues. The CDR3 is CASTSSYEKLFF. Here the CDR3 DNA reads TGTGCCAGCACCTCATCATATGAAAAACTGTTTTTT.

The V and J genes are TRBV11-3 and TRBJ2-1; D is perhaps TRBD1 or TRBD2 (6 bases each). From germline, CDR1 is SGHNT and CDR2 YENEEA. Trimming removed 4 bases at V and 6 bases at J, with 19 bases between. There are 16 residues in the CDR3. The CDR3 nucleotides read TGTGCCAGCAGCTCCCCATCCGGAGGGGGAAGCAATGAGCAGTTCTTC. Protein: CASSSPSGGGSNEQFF.

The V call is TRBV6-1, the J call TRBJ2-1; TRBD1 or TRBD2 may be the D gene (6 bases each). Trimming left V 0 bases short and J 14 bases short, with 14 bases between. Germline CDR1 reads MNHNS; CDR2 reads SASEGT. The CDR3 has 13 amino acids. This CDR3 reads CASSEALRGEEFF. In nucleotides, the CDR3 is TGTGCCAGCAGTGAAGCGCTGAGGGGGGAGGAGTTCTTC.

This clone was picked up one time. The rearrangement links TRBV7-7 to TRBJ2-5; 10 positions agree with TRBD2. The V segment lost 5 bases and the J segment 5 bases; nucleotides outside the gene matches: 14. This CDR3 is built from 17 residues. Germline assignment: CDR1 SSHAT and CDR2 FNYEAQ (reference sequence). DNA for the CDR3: TGTGCCAGCAGCCAGGTCCTAGCGGGAGAAGGTTGGGAGACCCAGTACTTC. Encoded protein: CASSQVLAGEGWETQYF. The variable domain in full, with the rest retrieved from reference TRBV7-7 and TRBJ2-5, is GAGVSQSPRYKVTKRGQDVTLRCDPISSHATLYWYQQALGQGPEFLTYFNYEAQPDKSGLPSDRFSAERPEGSISTLTIQRTEQRDSAMYRCASSQVLAGEGWETQYFGPGTRLLVL.

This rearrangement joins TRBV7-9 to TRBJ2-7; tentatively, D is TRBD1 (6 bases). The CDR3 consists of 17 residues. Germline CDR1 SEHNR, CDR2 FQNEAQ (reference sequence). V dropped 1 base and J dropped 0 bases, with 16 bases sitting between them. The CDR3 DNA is TGTGCCAGCAGCTTAGATGGGGGCCGAAGCCCCTCCTACGAGCAGTACTTC. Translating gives CASSLDGGRSPSYEQYF.

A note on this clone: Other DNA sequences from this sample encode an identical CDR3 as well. For the CDR3, the DNA is TGTGCCAGCAGCCACGGGACAGGGAATCAGCCCCAGCATTTT. It translates to CASSHGTGNQPQHF. The genes are TRBV6-6 and TRBJ1-5; TRBD1 matches 9 bases. The CDR3 covers 14 residues. Germline-derived CDR1 and CDR2 are MNHNY and SVGAGI (reference sequence). With V trimmed by 6 bases and J by 4 bases, 4 bases remained unmatched.

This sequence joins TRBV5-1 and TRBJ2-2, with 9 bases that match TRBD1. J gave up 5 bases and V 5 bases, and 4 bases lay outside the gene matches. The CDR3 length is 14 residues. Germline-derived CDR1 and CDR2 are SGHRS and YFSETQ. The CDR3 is CASSATGGTGELFF. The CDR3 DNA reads TGCGCCAGCAGTGCGACAGGGGGTACCGGGGAGCTGTTTTTT.

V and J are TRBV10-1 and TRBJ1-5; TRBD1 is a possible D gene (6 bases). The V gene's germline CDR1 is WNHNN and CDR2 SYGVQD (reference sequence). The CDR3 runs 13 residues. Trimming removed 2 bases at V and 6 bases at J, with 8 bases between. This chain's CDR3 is CASSEARGQPQHF. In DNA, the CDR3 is TGCGCCAGCAGTGAGGCCAGGGGTCAGCCCCAGCATTTT.

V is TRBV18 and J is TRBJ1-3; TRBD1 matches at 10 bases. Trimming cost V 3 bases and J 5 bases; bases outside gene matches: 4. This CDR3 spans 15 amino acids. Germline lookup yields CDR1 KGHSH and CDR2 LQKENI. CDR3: CASSPGTGVRNTIYF. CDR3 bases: TGTGCCAGCTCACCGGGGACAGGGGTACGAAACACCATATATTTT. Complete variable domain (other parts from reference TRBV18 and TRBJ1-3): NAGVMQNPRHLVRRRGQEARLRCSPMKGHSHVYWYRQLPEEGLKFMVYLQKENIIDESGMPKERFSAEFPKEGPSILRIQQVVRGDSAAYFCASSPGTGVRNTIYFGEGSWLTVV.

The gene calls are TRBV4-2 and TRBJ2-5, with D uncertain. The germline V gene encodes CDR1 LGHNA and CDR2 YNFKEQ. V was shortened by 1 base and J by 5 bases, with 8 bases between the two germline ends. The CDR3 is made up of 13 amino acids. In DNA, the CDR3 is TGTGCCAGCAGCCAAGGGTCCCGGGAGACCCAGTACTTC. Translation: CASSQGSRETQYF.

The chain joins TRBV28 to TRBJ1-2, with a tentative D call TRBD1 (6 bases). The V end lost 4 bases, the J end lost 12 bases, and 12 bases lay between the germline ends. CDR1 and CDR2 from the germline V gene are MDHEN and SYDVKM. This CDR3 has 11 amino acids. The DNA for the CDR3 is TGTGCCAGCAGTTATCCAGGGGTTAACACCTTC. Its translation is CASSYPGVNTF.

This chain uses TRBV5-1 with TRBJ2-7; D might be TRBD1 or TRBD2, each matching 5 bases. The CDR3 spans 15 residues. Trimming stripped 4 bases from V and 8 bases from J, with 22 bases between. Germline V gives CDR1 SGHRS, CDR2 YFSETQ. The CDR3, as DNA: TGCGCCAGCAGCGATGACAGCGAGGGCCGCTTGAAGCAGTACTTC. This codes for CASSDDSEGRLKQYF.

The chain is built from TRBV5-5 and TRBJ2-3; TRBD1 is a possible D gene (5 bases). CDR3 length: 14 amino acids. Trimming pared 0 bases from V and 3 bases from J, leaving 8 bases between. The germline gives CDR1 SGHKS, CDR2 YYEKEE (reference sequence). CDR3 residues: CASSLAQGTDTQYF. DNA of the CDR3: TGTGCCAGCAGCTTGGCTCAGGGAACAGATACGCAGTATTTT.

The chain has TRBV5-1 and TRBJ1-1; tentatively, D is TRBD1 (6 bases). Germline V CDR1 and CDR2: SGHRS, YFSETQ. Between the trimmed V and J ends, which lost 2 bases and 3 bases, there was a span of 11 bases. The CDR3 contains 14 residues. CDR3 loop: CASSLQGSDTEAFF. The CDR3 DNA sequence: TGCGCCAGCAGCTTACAGGGATCGGACACTGAAGCTTTCTTT.

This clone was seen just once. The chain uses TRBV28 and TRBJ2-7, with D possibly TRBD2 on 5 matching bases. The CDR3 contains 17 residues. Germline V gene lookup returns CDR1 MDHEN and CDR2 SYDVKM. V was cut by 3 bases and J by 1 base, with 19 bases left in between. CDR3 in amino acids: CASSFTPPGIGSYEQYF. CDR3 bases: TGTGCCAGCAGTTTTACCCCGCCGGGGATCGGGTCCTACGAGCAGTACTTC.

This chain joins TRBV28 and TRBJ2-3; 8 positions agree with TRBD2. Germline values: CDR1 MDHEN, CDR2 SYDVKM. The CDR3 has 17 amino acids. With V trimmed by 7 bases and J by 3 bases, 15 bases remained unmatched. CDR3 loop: CASNPGGRVKRTDTQYF. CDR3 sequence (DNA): TGTGCCAGCAATCCGGGAGGGAGGGTTAAAAGAACAGATACGCAGTATTTT. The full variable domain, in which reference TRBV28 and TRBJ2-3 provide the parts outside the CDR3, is DVKVTQSSRYLVKRTGEKVFLECVQDMDHENMFWYRQDPGLGLRLIYFSYDVKMKEKGDIPEGYSVSREKKERFSLILESASTNQTSMYLCASNPGGRVKRTDTQYFGPGTRLTVL.

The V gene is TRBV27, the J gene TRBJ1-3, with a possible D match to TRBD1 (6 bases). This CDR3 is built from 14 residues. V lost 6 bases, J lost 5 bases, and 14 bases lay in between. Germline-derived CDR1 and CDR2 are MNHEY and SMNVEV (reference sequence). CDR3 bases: TGTGCCAGCAGCCTAACAGGGAACAGAAACACCATATATTTT. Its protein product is CASSLTGNRNTIYF.

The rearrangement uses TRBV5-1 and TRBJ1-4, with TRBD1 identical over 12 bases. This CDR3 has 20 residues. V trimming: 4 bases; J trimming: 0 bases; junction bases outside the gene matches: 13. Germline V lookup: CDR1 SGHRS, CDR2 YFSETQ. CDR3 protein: CASSTTGDRGHWATNEKLFF. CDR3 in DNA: TGCGCCAGCAGCACGACTGGGGACAGGGGGCATTGGGCAACTAATGAAAAACTGTTTTTT.

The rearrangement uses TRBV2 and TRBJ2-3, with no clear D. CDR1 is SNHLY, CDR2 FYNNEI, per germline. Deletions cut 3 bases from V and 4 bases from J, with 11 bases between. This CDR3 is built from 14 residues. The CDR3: CASSDSLWSDTQYF. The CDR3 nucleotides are TGTGCCAGCAGTGATTCCCTATGGTCAGATACGCAGTATTTT.

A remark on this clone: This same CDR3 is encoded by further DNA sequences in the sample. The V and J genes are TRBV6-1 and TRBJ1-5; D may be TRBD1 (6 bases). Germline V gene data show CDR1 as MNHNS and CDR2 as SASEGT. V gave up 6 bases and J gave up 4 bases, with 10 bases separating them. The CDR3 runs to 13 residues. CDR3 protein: CASSRGGNQPQHF. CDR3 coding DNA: TGTGCCAGCAGCCGAGGGGGGAATCAGCCCCAGCATTTT.

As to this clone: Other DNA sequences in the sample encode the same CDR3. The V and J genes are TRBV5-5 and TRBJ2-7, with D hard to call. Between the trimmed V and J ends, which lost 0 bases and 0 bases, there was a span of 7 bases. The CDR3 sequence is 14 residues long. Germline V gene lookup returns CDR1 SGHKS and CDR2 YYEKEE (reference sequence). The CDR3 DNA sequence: TGTGCCAGCAGCTTGGGCGGTAGCTCCTACGAGCAGTACTTC. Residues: CASSLGGSSYEQYF.